A single sample is the source of the 14 T cell receptor beta chains below, sequenced in a study of graft-versus-host responses after intestinal transplantation. Only in-frame clones appear in the TCRdb table, and some are missing; sequencing was by immunoSEQ multiplex PCR. This sample has 35,000 to 40,000 clones, with 90% to 95% found just once. The source material was PBMCs, sampled 16 days after intestinal transplant. All receptors derive from a human patient who received an intestinal transplant, so some T cells may come from the graft donor.

The rearrangement uses TRBV6-4 and TRBJ2-3; TRBD2 aligns across 9 bases. The CDR3 totals 14 residues. CDR1 and CDR2 (germline): MRHNA, SNTAGT. The J segment lost 5 bases and the V segment lost 3 bases, leaving 3 bases of the junction unmatched. In DNA, the CDR3 is TGTGCCAGCAGTGAGGCGGGAGGGGAAGATACGCAGTATTTT. Translating it yields CASSEAGGEDTQYF.

This chain uses TRBV7-2 with TRBJ2-7, with TRBD1 identical over 8 bases. Germline V CDR1 and CDR2: SGHTA, FQGNSA. Germline trimming cut 2 bases from V and 6 bases from J; bases unmatched to any gene: 0. This CDR3 contains 12 residues. CDR3 residues: CASSLQGAEQYF. CDR3 nucleotides: TGTGCCAGCAGCTTACAGGGGGCCGAGCAGTACTTC. Full variable domain (rest looked up from reference TRBV7-2 and TRBJ2-7): GAGVSQSPSNKVTEKGKDVELRCDPISGHTALYWYRQSLGQGLEFLIYFQGNSAPDKSGLPSDRFSAERTGGSVSTLTIQRTQQEDSAVYLCASSLQGAEQYFGPGTRLTVT.

The V and J genes are TRBV13 and TRBJ1-2; the D gene is possibly TRBD1 (6 bases). The CDR3 sequence is 15 residues long. V dropped 1 base and J dropped 3 bases, with 12 bases sitting between them. CDR1 is PRHDT, CDR2 FYEKMQ, per germline (reference sequence). The CDR3 loop reads CASSLVRGADYGYTF. CDR3 bases: TGTGCCAGCAGCTTAGTAAGGGGGGCGGACTATGGCTACACCTTC.

The gene calls are TRBV2 and TRBJ2-1; D remains unclear. CDR1 and CDR2 from the germline V gene are SNHLY and FYNNEI. V shed 8 bases and J shed 5 bases, with 10 bases lying between them. The CDR3 length is 12 residues. The CDR3 DNA sequence: TGTGCCAGCGGGGAAGGGCACAATGAGCAGTTCTTC. Its protein is CASGEGHNEQFF.

The rearrangement joins TRBV19 to TRBJ2-1, with 8 bases identical to TRBD2. The CDR3 totals 14 residues. The germline CDR1 and CDR2 sequences are LNHDA and SQIVND (reference sequence). J lost 5 bases, V lost 3 bases, and 3 bases had no gene match. The CDR3: CASSITGGDNEQFF. The CDR3 DNA reads TGTGCCAGTAGTATCACGGGGGGGGACAATGAGCAGTTCTTC.

The genes are TRBV21-1 and TRBJ2-1; the D call of TRBD2 is as the table states it, not checked on the DNA. TRBV21-1 is noted as a pseudogene. This CDR3 has 16 amino acids. CDR3 amino acids: CASILRLAGGPPEQFF. The CDR3 bases are TGTGCCAGCATCCTCAGACTAGCGGGAGGGCCACCTGAGCAGTTCTTC.

V usage is TRBV5-6 and J usage is TRBJ1-2; no reliable D call. Germline CDR1 is SGHDT and CDR2 is YYEEEE. The CDR3 totals 12 residues. Deletions cut 4 bases from V and 8 bases from J, with 12 bases between. CDR3 nucleotide sequence: TGTGCCAGCAGCCAACCCGGGCGAGGCTACACCTTC. Its protein product is CASSQPGRGYTF.

The count of this clone is one. The chain employs TRBV9 and TRBJ2-7; TRBD2 is a possible D gene (5 bases). Trimming pared 2 bases from V and 5 bases from J, leaving 14 bases between. The germline gives CDR1 SGDLS, CDR2 YYNGEE. The length of the CDR3 is 14 residues. CDR3 sequence: CASSVPDGSDEQYF. In DNA, the CDR3 is TGTGCCAGCAGCGTCCCCGATGGGAGCGACGAGCAGTACTTC. The entire variable domain, with the rest obtained from reference TRBV9 and TRBJ2-7, is as follows: DSGVTQTPKHLITATGQRVTLRCSPRSGDLSVYWYQQSLDQGLQFLIQYYNGEERAKGNILERFSAQQFPDLHSELNLSSLELGDSALYFCASSVPDGSDEQYFGPGTRLTVT.

This clone was seen only once. This chain's CDR3 is CASSFEGGPTNEKLFF. The CDR3 DNA follows: TGTGCCAGCAGTTTCGAGGGGGGTCCAACTAATGAAAAACTGTTTTTT. The J gene is TRBJ1-4, the V gene TRBV28; D may be TRBD1 (6 bases). There are 16 residues in the CDR3. From germline, CDR1 is MDHEN and CDR2 SYDVKM. V lost 3 bases and J lost 0, with 11 bases in between.

The gene calls are TRBV6-1 and TRBJ1-1; no clear D gene. Trimming took 6 bases from V and 5 from J, leaving 16 bases between them. The CDR3 has 14 amino acids. Germline loops: CDR1 MNHNS, CDR2 SASEGT. Here the CDR3 DNA reads TGTGCCAGCAGCGTTATCCCTATTATAACTGAAGCTTTCTTT. Its protein product is CASSVIPIITEAFF.

The rearrangement joins TRBV4-2 to TRBJ2-7; TRBD2 matches 10 bases. This CDR3 region has 15 residues. V lost 1 base to trimming and J lost 5 bases; unmatched junction nucleotides: 5. Germline values: CDR1 LGHNA, CDR2 YNFKEQ. The CDR3 DNA reads TGTGCCAGCAGCCAAGGCAGGCTAGCGGGAGACGAGCAGTACTTC. Its translation is CASSQGRLAGDEQYF.

This rearrangement joins TRBV4-3 to TRBJ1-2, with D tentatively TRBD1 (5 bases). The V gene lost 1 base and the J gene lost 3 bases, with 9 bases spanning the gap. The germline V gene has CDR1 LGHNA and CDR2 YSLEER. The CDR3 has 14 residues. The CDR3, as DNA: TGCGCCAGCAGCCAAGCGAGGGGATACTATGGCTACACCTTC. Translation: CASSQARGYYGYTF.

This clone appeared a single time. The V call is TRBV28, the J call TRBJ2-5; a weak D match, TRBD1 (6 bases). Germline-derived CDR1 and CDR2 are MDHEN and SYDVKM. V lost 4 bases and J 5 bases, leaving 23 bases between the germline ends. The CDR3 runs 17 residues. The CDR3 loop is CASSWRDGYRERETQYF. For the CDR3, the DNA is TGTGCCAGCAGTTGGCGCGACGGTTACAGGGAGCGGGAGACCCAGTACTTC. Full variable domain (rest looked up from reference TRBV28 and TRBJ2-5): DVKVTQSSRYLVKRTGEKVFLECVQDMDHENMFWYRQDPGLGLRLIYFSYDVKMKEKGDIPEGYSVSREKKERFSLILESASTNQTSMYLCASSWRDGYRERETQYFGPGTRLLVL.

The chain is built from TRBV7-3 and TRBJ2-5; D remains ambiguous. This CDR3 comprises 13 residues. The V end was cut by 3 bases, the J end by 2 bases, with 7 bases between. CDR1 and CDR2 from the germline V gene are SGHTA and FQGTGA. DNA for the CDR3: TGTGCCAGCAGCTTTAACATTCAAGAGACCCAGTACTTC. Translation gives CASSFNIQETQYF.